Presented here are 8 T cell receptor beta chains from one specimen sequenced in a study of tumor-infiltrating lymphocytes in primary liver carcinoma. Co-extraction yielded RNA and DNA from about 20-30 mg of unsorted bulk tissue. The investigators made TCR beta cDNA from approximately 0.5 ug total RNA, using a constant-region primer. TCR beta libraries came from three nested multiplex PCR rounds using slightly modified ARM-PCR. Both of the initial two PCR rounds ran for 10 cycles and employed TRBV1-TRBV30 forward primers alongside a C-beta reverse primer. TCRdb re-called the multiplex PCR reads with MiXCR, one entry per CDR3 protein. The sample consists of approximately 100,000 distinct CDR3 sequences, around 73% of them appearing once. Sequenced input: liver tumor tissue from sampling region 2. Subset meaning: tumor region T2, inferior pole. All receptors derive from a woman in her fifties or sixties with primary liver carcinoma and hepatitis B virus infection.

The chain combines TRBV5-1 with TRBJ2-5; no clear D. V shed 0 bases and J shed 2 bases, with 11 bases lying between them. CDR3 size: 15 residues. CDR1 and CDR2 (germline): SGHRS, YFSETQ. The CDR3 sequence: CASSLVGSHQETQYF. The CDR3 DNA reads TGCGCCAGCAGCTTGGTAGGCAGTCATCAAGAGACCCAGTACTTC.

About this clonotype itself: In this CDR3 the conserved last residue, phenylalanine or tryptophan, is missing, so a read error is likely. This chain connects TRBV29-1 to TRBJ2-4; D is ambiguous. The germline gives CDR1 SQVTM, CDR2 ANQGSEA. The CDR3 loop spans 15 amino acids. The CDR3 sequence: CSVEVLQIANNIQYL. CDR3 in DNA: TGCAGCGTTGAAGTTCTACAGATAGCCAATAACATTCAGTACCTC.

A note on this clonotype: As the CDR3 is not closed by the conserved phenylalanine or tryptophan, this likely results from a read error. This chain connects TRBV5-1 to TRBJ2-1; D gene unclear. The CDR3 totals 16 residues. The V end lost 0 bases, the J end lost 0 bases, and 10 bases lay between the germline ends. Germline V gene sequence: CDR1 SGHRS, CDR2 YFSETQ. The CDR3 spells CASSLESASSYNEQFY. In DNA form, the CDR3 reads TGCGCCAGCAGCTTGGAGTCGGCCAGCTCCTACAATGAGCAGTTCTAC.

As regards this clonotype: A single base separates this from a much larger clone, so it may be a read error. The rearrangement uses TRBV11-2 and TRBJ2-1; D tentatively fits TRBD1 or TRBD2 (5 bases each). This CDR3 comprises 15 residues. CDR1 and CDR2 from the germline V gene are SGHAT and FQNNGV. This CDR3 is CASSPGAFSYNERFF. CDR3 sequence (DNA): TGTGCCAGCAGCCCCGGGGCTTTCTCCTACAATGAGCGGTTCTTC.

To note about this clonotype: At one boundary the junction diverges from the germline segment, which might be a read error. The gene calls are TRBV11-3 and TRBJ2-2, with 9 bases lining up with TRBD2. The CDR3 spans 17 residues. From germline, CDR1 is SGHNT and CDR2 YENEEA. The CDR3 DNA sequence: TGTGTCAGCAACTTAGGTAGGCTAGCGGGAAACACCGGGGAGCTGTTTTTT. Amino acid sequence: CVSNLGRLAGNTGELFF.

In its sample, this clonotype was seen a few times. This sequence may be a read error, since a much larger clone differs from it by one base. The chain carries TRBV28 and TRBJ2-7; D not certain. The germline V and J ends were trimmed by 8 bases and 5 bases, with 13 bases remaining between them. This CDR3 is built from 12 residues. Germline V CDR1 and CDR2: MDHEN, SYDVKM. Written as DNA, the CDR3 is TGTGCCAGCTGCCTCTTGGATGACGAGCAGTACTTC. This codes for CASCLLDDEQYF.

Regarding this clonotype: A much larger clone differs from this one at a single base, so this may be a read error. The chain carries TRBV7-9 and TRBJ2-7, with 11 nucleotides matching TRBD2. The junction had 6 bases not matched to a gene; V was cut back by 5 bases and J by 3 bases. The V gene's germline CDR1 is SEHNR and CDR2 FQNEAQ (reference sequence). This CDR3 is built from 15 residues. The CDR3 loop is CASSPCTSGSYEQYF. The DNA of the CDR3 is TGTGCCAGCAGCCCATGTACTAGCGGGAGCTACGAGCAGTACTTC.

This chain uses TRBV10-2 with TRBJ1-1; D ambiguous. Trimming removed 8 bases from V and 6 bases from J, with 19 bases in between. This CDR3 region has 14 residues. Germline V gene lookup returns CDR1 WSHSY and CDR2 SAAADI. CDR3 amino acids: CASCVKVFASEAFF. In DNA, the CDR3 is TGCGCCAGCTGTGTAAAAGTATTTGCCTCTGAAGCTTTCTTT.